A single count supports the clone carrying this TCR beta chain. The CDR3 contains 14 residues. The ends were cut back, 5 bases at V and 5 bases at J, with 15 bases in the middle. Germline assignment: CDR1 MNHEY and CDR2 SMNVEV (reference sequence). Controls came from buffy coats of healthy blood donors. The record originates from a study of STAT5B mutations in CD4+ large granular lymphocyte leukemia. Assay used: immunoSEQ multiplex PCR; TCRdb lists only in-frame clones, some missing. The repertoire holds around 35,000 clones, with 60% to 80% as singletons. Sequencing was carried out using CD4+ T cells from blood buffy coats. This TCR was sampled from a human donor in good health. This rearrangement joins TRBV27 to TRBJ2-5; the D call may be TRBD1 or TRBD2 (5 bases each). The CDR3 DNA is TGTGCCAGCAGTAGGGACCGGAATCTGGAGACCCAGTACTTC. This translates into CASSRDRNLETQYF.